Following are 21 T cell receptor beta chains from one sample sequenced in a study of long-term antiretroviral therapy in people with HIV. Running of the v3.0 immunoSEQ assay took place at survey level. This table comes from immunoSEQ multiplex PCR, and its TCRdb copy is limited to in-frame clones, with some not included. The sample records roughly 17,000 clones, around 73% being singletons. The source was unsorted PBMCs, collected 0.3 years after starting antiretroviral therapy. The receptors stem from a woman between 50 and 59 years old with HIV.

The chain combines TRBV4-2 with TRBJ2-5; either TRBD1 or TRBD2 may fit D (6 bases each). In germline, CDR1 is LGHNA, CDR2 YNFKEQ. Deletions cut 1 base from V and 5 bases from J, with 17 bases between. The CDR3 has 16 residues. Written as DNA, the CDR3 is TGTGCCAGCAGCCAAGGAAGTAGGGGGGCTGAGGAGACCCAGTACTTC. Encoded protein: CASSQGSRGAEETQYF.

The V call is TRBV19, the J call TRBJ1-2; D call uncertain. The CDR3 has 12 amino acids. The germline V gene encodes CDR1 LNHDA and CDR2 SQIVND (reference sequence). V was clipped by 6 bases and J by 4 bases, with 9 bases between them. This chain's CDR3 is CASRDSIYGYTF. The DNA for the CDR3 is TGTGCCAGTAGGGACTCAATCTATGGCTACACCTTC. Supplemented by reference TRBV19 and TRBJ1-2, the full variable domain reads DGGITQSPKYLFRKEGQNVTLSCEQNLNHDAMYWYRQDPGQGLRLIYYSQIVNDFQKGDIAEGYSVSREKKESFPLTVTSAQKNPTAFYLCASRDSIYGYTFGSGTRLTVV.

Only a few counts were recorded for this clone. This chain uses TRBV7-9 with TRBJ1-2; possible D gene TRBD1, 6 bases. Looked up from germline, CDR1 is SEHNR and CDR2 is FQNEAQ (reference sequence). The CDR3 extends over 14 amino acids. V dropped 3 bases and J dropped 5 bases, with 13 bases sitting between them. The CDR3 coding sequence is TGTGCCAGCAGCTTGGCGGGTAGGGGGTATGGCTACACCTTC. The encoded protein is CASSLAGRGYGYTF. The complete variable domain, with remaining parts taken from reference TRBV7-9 and TRBJ1-2, reads DTGVSQNPRHKITKRGQNVTFRCDPISEHNRLYWYRQTLGQGPEFLTYFQNEAQLEKSRLLSDRFSAERPKGSFSTLEIQRTEQGDSAMYLCASSLAGRGYGYTFGSGTRLTVV.

The V gene is TRBV7-3, the J gene TRBJ2-3, with a weak D call TRBD1 (5 bases). CDR3 size: 15 residues. Trimming took off 0 bases at V and 5 bases at J, with 12 bases between the two ends. CDR1 is SGHTA, CDR2 FQGTGA, per germline. The CDR3 region has the DNA TGTGCCAGCAGCTTAACGTCCAGGGTGGAAGATACGCAGTATTTT. Protein sequence: CASSLTSRVEDTQYF.

This clone occurred a few times. The chain joins TRBV5-1 to TRBJ1-5; D is perhaps TRBD1 (6 bases). Germline CDR1 and CDR2: SGHRS and YFSETQ. CDR3 length: 11 amino acids. Between the trimmed V and J ends, which lost 4 bases and 8 bases, there was a span of 7 bases. The CDR3 bases are TGCGCCAGCAGCACAGGGAAGCCCCAGCATTTT. Residues: CASSTGKPQHF.

This clone was counted between two and nine times. J is TRBJ1-2 and V is TRBV28, with a possible D match to TRBD1 (6 bases). From germline, CDR1 is MDHEN and CDR2 SYDVKM. V lost 6 bases and J lost 5, with 10 bases in between. This CDR3 spans 12 amino acids. The CDR3 DNA reads TGTGCCAGCAGCCAGACAGGTTATGGCTACACCTTC. This sequence encodes CASSQTGYGYTF.

The V and J genes are TRBV27 and TRBJ1-2; D not certain. V dropped 3 bases and J dropped 3 bases, with 8 bases sitting between them. The length of the CDR3 is 13 residues. Germline V CDR1 and CDR2: MNHEY, SMNVEV (reference sequence). DNA for the CDR3: TGTGCCAGCAGTTTTCGAGGCTACTATGGCTACACCTTC. This codes for CASSFRGYYGYTF.

The chain links TRBV14 to TRBJ2-4, with D perhaps TRBD1 (5 bases). This CDR3 has 15 residues. Per germline, CDR1 SGHDN and CDR2 FVKESK. V dropped 5 bases and J dropped 8 bases, with 19 bases sitting between them. The CDR3 region is CASSSQMGQTDIQYF. DNA of the CDR3: TGTGCCAGCAGCTCTCAAATGGGGCAGACAGACATTCAGTACTTC.

The gene calls are TRBV7-8 and TRBJ2-7, with unresolved D. The CDR3 runs 14 residues. Trimming took off 2 bases at V and 2 bases at J, with 10 bases between the two ends. Germline V lookup: CDR1 SGHVS, CDR2 FQNEAQ. This chain's CDR3 is CASSLNVPTYEQYV. The CDR3 nucleotides read TGTGCCAGCAGCTTAAACGTCCCAACCTACGAGCAGTACGTC.

J is TRBJ1-2 and V is TRBV7-3, with TRBD1 identical over 8 bases. The CDR3 runs to 13 residues. V lost 5 bases to trimming and J lost 4 bases; unmatched junction nucleotides: 3. Germline lookup yields CDR1 SGHTA and CDR2 FQGTGA. Here the CDR3 DNA reads TGTGCCAGCAGCCCGACAGGGGTCTATGGCTACACCTTC. Translating it yields CASSPTGVYGYTF.

This clone occurred a few times. Other DNA sequences in the sample encode the same CDR3. The chain is built from TRBV5-1 and TRBJ2-5; D is unresolved. The CDR3 extends over 14 amino acids. Germline values: CDR1 SGHRS, CDR2 YFSETQ. V lost 0 bases, J lost 5 bases, and 11 bases lay in between. CDR3 bases: TGCGCCAGCAGCTTGGCTGGGTTTGGGGAGACCCAGTACTTC. Protein product: CASSLAGFGETQYF.

The V gene is TRBV5-1, the J gene TRBJ1-2; a weak D match, TRBD1 (6 bases). The CDR3 spans 17 residues. CDR1 SGHRS and CDR2 YFSETQ come from the germline V gene. V was cut by 4 bases and J by 2 bases, with 21 bases left in between. Written as DNA, the CDR3 is TGCGCCAGCAGCCCCATGGCAGGGCGGGGGGCGAACTATGGCTACACCTTC. Its translation: CASSPMAGRGANYGYTF.

This clone was picked up a small number of times. The chain couples TRBV5-1 to TRBJ2-7, with D maybe TRBD1 (6 bases). The CDR3 has 15 residues. The V gene's germline CDR1 is SGHRS and CDR2 YFSETQ. With 3 bases removed from V and 1 base from J, the gap between germline ends came to 14 bases. The DNA for the CDR3 is TGCGCCAGCAGCTGGGGGTGGGACAAGTCCTACGAGCAGTACTTC. This encodes CASSWGWDKSYEQYF.

This chain uses TRBV5-1 with TRBJ2-5, with 7 positions matching TRBD2. Germline V gives CDR1 SGHRS, CDR2 YFSETQ. The CDR3 runs to 15 residues. After removal of 4 bases from V and 5 bases from J, the junction contained 11 bases not matched to a gene. The CDR3 loop is CASSPNSGERETQYF. CDR3 sequence (DNA): TGCGCCAGCAGCCCCAACAGCGGGGAGAGGGAGACCCAGTACTTC.

The chain carries TRBV9 and TRBJ1-2, with D unclear. This CDR3 has 16 residues. The ends were cut back, 0 bases at V and 4 bases at J, with 16 bases in the middle. Germline values: CDR1 SGDLS, CDR2 YYNGEE. The CDR3 reads CASSVGMGSEAYGYTF. The CDR3 coding sequence is TGTGCCAGCAGCGTAGGAATGGGTTCAGAGGCCTATGGCTACACCTTC.

The V and J genes are TRBV4-1 and TRBJ2-7; tentatively, D is TRBD1 or TRBD2 (5 bases each). Trimming left V 4 bases short and J 3 bases short, with 22 bases between. The germline gives CDR1 MGHRA, CDR2 YSYEKL. There are 17 residues in the CDR3. In DNA, the CDR3 is TGCGCCAGCAGCCGCCAAACCGAGGGGCCACAAAGCTACGAGCAGTACTTC. Protein: CASSRQTEGPQSYEQYF.

This CDR3 reads CASGTSGGLYNEQFF. The CDR3 DNA is TGTGCCAGCGGTACTAGCGGGGGGCTATACAATGAGCAGTTCTTC. This chain links TRBV7-2 with TRBJ2-1; 12 bases align to TRBD2. This CDR3 is 15 amino acids long. Germline V lookup: CDR1 SGHTA, CDR2 FQGNSA. J lost 4 bases, V lost 8 bases, and 6 bases had no gene match.

This rearrangement joins TRBV14 to TRBJ2-7, with 9 bases aligning to TRBD1. CDR3 length equals 13 residues. The junction had 2 bases not matched to a gene; V was cut back by 6 bases and J by 2 bases. Germline lookup yields CDR1 SGHDN and CDR2 FVKESK. The CDR3 sequence: CASRRTGAYEQYF. The CDR3 DNA reads TGTGCCAGCAGACGGACAGGGGCCTACGAGCAGTACTTC.

The chain recombines TRBV11-2 with TRBJ1-5, with D unresolved. The CDR3 runs to 14 residues. The germline CDR1 and CDR2 sequences are SGHAT and FQNNGV. V shed 2 bases and J shed 3 bases, with 8 bases lying between them. Here the CDR3 reads CASSLNRYNQPQHF. CDR3 DNA: TGTGCCAGCAGCTTAAACCGTTACAATCAGCCCCAGCATTTT.

CDR3 region: CAGRRGENTEAFF. CDR3 in DNA: TGTGCCGGACGGAGAGGGGAGAACACTGAAGCTTTCTTT. The V and J genes are TRBV6-6 and TRBJ1-1, with D possibly TRBD1 on 5 matching bases. Trimming shortened V by 11 bases and J by 1 base, and 14 bases separated the two germline ends. The CDR3 spans 13 residues. Germline CDR1 and CDR2: MNHNY and SVGAGI (reference sequence).

This clone was observed once. V is TRBV7-3 and J is TRBJ1-2; D call uncertain. CDR1 and CDR2 from the germline V gene are SGHTA and FQGTGA. Trimming pared 3 bases from V and 1 base from J, leaving 6 bases between. This CDR3 contains 13 residues. In DNA, the CDR3 is TGTGCCAGCAGCTTTCCGTTTAACTATGGCTACACCTTC. Amino acids: CASSFPFNYGYTF.